This is a list of T cell receptor beta chains from one sample in a study of shared clonotypes between healthy human individuals. Method: immunoSEQ multiplex PCR; TCRdb's copy keeps in-frame clones and lacks some. The table lists millions of clones, 85% to 95% of them singletons, with 0.1% to 0.15% in the top ten. Material for sequencing was naive CD4+ T cells sorted from blood. Receptors originate from a man aged 18-30 years in good health. Each CDR3 is given with its conserved first and last residue. The D gene is left open where the match is weak. Expanded clones are given a class, and other clones once, few, many or no size at all.

d_call cdr3_length j_call clone_size v_call cdr3_aa cdr3_nt
TRBD1 15 TRBJ2-7 . TRBV9 CASSVGGQSSYEQYF TGTGCCAGCAGCGTTGGGGGACAGAGTTCCTACGAGCAGTACTTC
. 12 TRBJ2-3 . TRBV5-8 CASSPITDTQYF TGTGCCAGCAGTCCAATCACAGATACGCAGTATTTT
. 13 TRBJ2-1 once TRBV11-2 CASSTNRVGEQFF TGTGCCAGCAGCACCAACAGGGTCGGGGAGCAGTTCTTC
TRBD1 14 TRBJ2-7 . TRBV18 CASSPRQGEHEQYF TGTGCCAGCTCACCAAGACAGGGTGAGCACGAGCAGTACTTC
. 18 TRBJ1-3 . TRBV4-1 CASSQPPGRGVMGNTIYF TGCGCCAGCAGCCAACCCCCCGGAAGGGGTGTTATGGGAAACACCATATATTTT
TRBD2 15 TRBJ2-1 . TRBV7-9 CASSLERERLNEQFF TGTGCCAGCAGCTTAGAGCGGGAGCGGCTCAATGAGCAGTTCTTC
TRBD1 13 TRBJ1-1 . TRBV9 CASSAWTEGAAFF TGTGCCAGCAGCGCTTGGACAGAGGGGGCAGCTTTCTTT
TRBD2 15 TRBJ2-5 . TRBV5-1 CASSISGGSQETQYF TGCGCCAGCAGCATTAGCGGGGGTTCCCAAGAGACCCAGTACTTC
. 14 TRBJ1-4 . TRBV25-1 CASRSGVGNEKLFF TGTGCCAGCAGATCAGGGGTAGGGAATGAAAAACTGTTTTTT
. 14 TRBJ1-3 . TRBV6-5 CASKSHGLGNTIYF TGTGCCAGCAAATCTCACGGCTTGGGGAACACCATATATTTT
. 15 TRBJ2-7 . TRBV9 CASSAYSVRTNEQYF TGTGCCAGCAGCGCCTACTCAGTAAGGACCAACGAGCAGTACTTC
. 13 TRBJ1-1 . TRBV10-3 CAISYRSDKEAFF TGTGCCATCAGTTACCGTAGCGACAAGGAAGCTTTCTTT
TRBD2 15 TRBJ2-7 . TRBV18 CASSAGAGGPYEQYF TGTGCCAGCTCGGCAGGGGCGGGAGGGCCCTACGAGCAGTACTTC
. 16 TRBJ1-2 . TRBV7-2 CASSLVIGPDSYGYTF TGTGCCAGCAGCTTAGTAATAGGGCCGGACTCGTATGGCTACACCTTC
. 16 TRBJ2-7 few TRBV14 CASSHRRTGVGGEQYF TGTGCCAGCAGCCACCGTCGGACAGGCGTGGGGGGCGAGCAGTACTTC
TRBD1 14 TRBJ2-1 . TRBV7-6 CASSLSRTGGEQFF TGTGCCAGCAGCCTATCGCGGACAGGGGGTGAGCAGTTCTTC
. 13 TRBJ2-1 . TRBV30 CAWKEIAMNEQFF TGTGCCTGGAAAGAAATAGCGATGAATGAGCAGTTCTTC
. 16 TRBJ1-1 once TRBV30 CAWSVQLGGGNTEAFF TGTGCCTGGAGTGTACAATTGGGGGGAGGGAACACTGAAGCTTTCTTT
TRBD1 15 TRBJ1-5 . TRBV9 CASSPEGQAGQPQHF TGTGCCAGCAGCCCAGAGGGACAGGCTGGGCAGCCCCAGCATTTT
TRBD1 15 TRBJ2-7 . TRBV5-1 CASSPSGTGPGEQYF TGCGCCAGCAGCCCCTCCGGGACAGGCCCGGGGGAGCAGTACTTC
. 11 TRBJ1-1 . TRBV30 CAWLQNTEAFF TGTGCCTGGCTACAGAACACTGAAGCTTTCTTT
TRBD1 16 TRBJ1-4 . TRBV7-8 CASSSPFRTGGEKLFF TGTGCCAGCAGCTCCCCCTTCCGGACAGGGGGCGAAAAACTGTTTTTT
. 15 TRBJ1-6 . TRBV5-3 CARSLDGCPNSPLHF TGTGCCAGAAGCTTGGACGGCTGCCCCAATTCACCCCTCCACTTT
TRBD1 16 TRBJ2-3 once TRBV27 CASSSDRGKGTDTQYF TGTGCCAGCAGTTCGGACAGGGGGAAGGGCACAGATACGCAGTATTTT
. 15 TRBJ2-1 . TRBV19 CASRVTGSPWYEQFF TGTGCCAGTCGAGTAACTGGCAGTCCTTGGTATGAGCAGTTCTTC
TRBD1 17 TRBJ2-5 . TRBV15 CATSRDLKDRAQETQYF TGTGCCACCAGCAGAGACCTTAAGGACAGGGCTCAAGAGACCCAGTACTTC
TRBD2 15 TRBJ2-5 . TRBV28 CASSPTWEGQETQYF TGTGCCAGCAGCCCTACCTGGGAGGGCCAAGAGACCCAGTACTTC
TRBD1 19 TRBJ1-6 . TRBV19 CASSIDPYRRQGINSPLHF TGTGCCAGTAGTATCGACCCCTACCGGAGACAGGGGATTAATTCACCCCTCCACTTT
. 13 TRBJ1-1 . TRBV18 CASSPPGNTEAFF TGTGCCAGCTCACCACCAGGCAACACTGAAGCTTTCTTT
. 11 TRBJ1-5 . TRBV12-5 CASGMDQPQHF TGTGCTAGTGGTATGGATCAGCCCCAGCATTTT
TRBD2 15 TRBJ2-3 . TRBV2 CASTSTSGSTDTQYF TGTGCCAGCACCTCGACTAGCGGGAGTACAGATACGCAGTATTTT
. 14 TRBJ1-6 . TRBV5-1 CASSLGAGVSPLHF TGCGCCAGCAGCTTGGGGGCAGGGGTCTCACCCCTCCACTTT
. 12 TRBJ1-2 . TRBV5-6 CASSPGDYGYTF TGTGCCAGCAGCCCCGGGGACTATGGCTACACCTTC
. 14 TRBJ1-1 . TRBV5-1 CASSLVSGRTEAFF TGCGCCAGCAGCTTGGTTTCAGGTCGGACTGAAGCTTTCTTT
TRBD1 15 TRBJ1-6 . TRBV28 CASSFSDRASSPLHF TGTGCCAGCAGTTTTTCGGACAGGGCATCATCACCCCTCCACTTT
TRBD2 16 TRBJ2-7 . TRBV15 CATSRDRLAGVREQYF TGTGCCACCAGCAGAGATCGTCTAGCGGGGGTACGCGAGCAGTACTTC
TRBD2 18 TRBJ2-7 . TRBV7-9 CASSPIGDLAGSLDEQYF TGTGCCAGCAGCCCAATCGGGGACTTAGCGGGATCTCTGGACGAGCAGTACTTC
. 15 TRBJ2-5 . TRBV6-5 CASRTPPGWGETQYF TGTGCCAGCAGGACCCCCCCGGGATGGGGAGAGACCCAGTACTTC
TRBD1 16 TRBJ1-6 . TRBV6-5 CASSYLGQGFNSPLHF TGTGCCAGCAGTTACTTAGGACAGGGTTTTAATTCACCCCTCCACTTT
. 15 TRBJ1-5 . TRBV7-2 CASSLARGGNQPQHF TGTGCCAGCAGCTTAGCGAGGGGAGGGAATCAGCCCCAGCATTTT
. 13 TRBJ2-5 once TRBV6-1 CASSEGIQETQYF TGTGCCAGCAGTGAGGGGATCCAAGAGACCCAGTACTTC
. 14 TRBJ2-7 . TRBV18 CASSSPSVTYEQYF TGTGCCAGCTCCTCCCCCAGCGTGACCTACGAGCAGTACTTC
. 16 TRBJ1-4 . TRBV5-1 CASSLGAGGSNEKLFF TGCGCCAGCAGCTTGGGGGCCGGAGGTTCTAATGAAAAACTGTTTTTT
. 15 TRBJ2-3 . TRBV6-5 CASSYITGFKGTQYF TGTGCCAGCAGTTACATAACAGGGTTCAAGGGTACGCAGTATTTT
. 15 TRBJ2-2 once TRBV6-5 CASKIGTPGAGELFF TGTGCCAGCAAAATCGGGACGCCGGGAGCCGGGGAGCTGTTTTTT